These 16 T cell receptor beta chains share one sample of origin, sequenced in a study of blood T cell repertoires in COVID-19. The data were produced by immunoSEQ multiplex PCR, yet TCRdb's version contains in-frame clones alone and is incomplete. The table shows around 320,000 clones, with around 90% occurring only once. The source material was peripheral blood. The receptors were sampled from a man aged 18 to 30 with active or convalescent COVID-19.

The chain has TRBV11-2 and TRBJ1-2; possible D gene TRBD1, 6 bases. The CDR3 consists of 15 residues. CDR1 and CDR2 (germline): SGHAT, FQNNGV. V was clipped by 2 bases and J by 1 base, with 11 bases between them. The CDR3 nucleotides are TGTGCCAGCAGCTTATCGGGACAACATAACTATGGCTACACCTTC. It translates to CASSLSGQHNYGYTF.

This chain connects TRBV11-2 to TRBJ1-6; 8 nucleotides line up with TRBD1. This CDR3 has 16 residues. Germline V gene lookup returns CDR1 SGHAT and CDR2 FQNNGV. Trimming at V came to 0 bases and at J to 8 bases, leaving 6 bases not matched to a gene. Written as DNA, the CDR3 is TGTGCCAGCAGCTTAGATCGATGGACAGGGTATTCACCCCTCCACTTT. Protein: CASSLDRWTGYSPLHF. Combining the CDR3 with reference TRBV11-2 and TRBJ1-6 gives the whole variable domain EAGVAQSPRYKIIEKRQSVAFWCNPISGHATLYWYQQILGQGPKLLIQFQNNGVVDDSQLPKDRFSAERLKGVDSTLKIQPAKLEDSAVYLCASSLDRWTGYSPLHFGNGTRLTVT.

The chain employs TRBV15 and TRBJ1-1, with unresolved D. Germline CDR1 reads LNHNV; CDR2 reads YYDKDF (reference sequence). The V end lost 4 bases, the J end lost 2 bases, and 14 bases lay between the germline ends. The CDR3 consists of 15 residues. The CDR3: CATSKLRILNTEAFF. The CDR3 bases are TGTGCCACCAGCAAACTCAGGATTTTAAACACTGAAGCTTTCTTT.

The chain uses TRBV3-1 (or the pseudogene TRBV3-2) and TRBJ1-2; 7 bases match TRBD1. The length of the CDR3 is 16 residues. The ends lost 2 bases at V and 4 bases at J; junction bases unmatched: 10. The germline gives CDR1 LGHDT, CDR2 YNNKEL (reference sequence). CDR3 region: CASSQTPGQLTYGYTF. DNA for the CDR3: TGTGCCAGCAGCCAAACCCCGGGACAGCTTACCTATGGCTACACCTTC.

The chain carries TRBV5-1 and TRBJ2-3, with a weak D call TRBD2 (5 bases). Trimming stripped 2 bases from V and 0 bases from J, with 10 bases between. CDR1 is SGHRS and CDR2 is YFSETQ in the germline V gene. The CDR3 has 15 amino acids. The CDR3: CASSFRTRSTDTQYF. As DNA, the CDR3 is TGCGCCAGCAGCTTCAGGACTCGAAGCACAGATACGCAGTATTTT.

This sequence joins TRBV16 and TRBJ1-2, with TRBD1 identical over 7 bases. CDR3 length: 15 residues. Losses at the gene ends were 2 bases for V and 7 bases for J; bases not matched to a gene: 10. Per the germline V gene, CDR1 is KGHSY and CDR2 is FQNENV. The CDR3 loop is CASSQAGRDSTGYTF. CDR3 bases: TGTGCCAGCAGCCAAGCGGGGCGGGACAGCACTGGCTACACCTTC.

This clone has only a few counts. The chain is built from TRBV7-9 and TRBJ2-7; 10 bases fit TRBD1. The CDR3 extends over 16 amino acids. V gave up 6 bases and J gave up 5 bases; unmatched junction bases: 13. Looked up from germline, CDR1 is SEHNR and CDR2 is FQNEAQ (reference sequence). CDR3 nucleotides: TGTGCCAGCAGTAGTAAAACGGGGACAGGGGTCCACGAGCAGTACTTC. Amino acids: CASSSKTGTGVHEQYF.

The chain combines TRBV10-3 with TRBJ2-1, with 7 nucleotides matching TRBD1. This CDR3 is 15 amino acids long. V shed 8 bases and J 1 base; nucleotides not matched to a gene: 8. The germline V gene has CDR1 ENHRY and CDR2 SYGVKD. CDR3 residues: CAIGTSTGSYNEQFF. CDR3 in DNA: TGTGCCATCGGAACTTCGACAGGGTCCTACAATGAGCAGTTCTTC.

This clone appeared once. The chain combines TRBV7-9 with TRBJ2-7; a possible D gene is TRBD1 (5 bases). CDR3 length equals 16 residues. Germline CDR1 is SEHNR and CDR2 is FQNEAQ (reference sequence). Trimming removed 1 base from V and 0 bases from J, with 13 bases in between. The CDR3 nucleotides read TGTGCCAGCAGCTTAGAGGCTGGACATCACTCCTACGAGCAGTACTTC. Its protein product is CASSLEAGHHSYEQYF.

This chain's CDR3 is CASSLEGQGADTQYF. The CDR3 nucleotides are TGTGCCAGCAGCTTGGAAGGACAGGGGGCAGATACGCAGTATTTT. The rearrangement links TRBV5-4 to TRBJ2-3; 10 positions agree with TRBD1. The CDR3 covers 15 residues. Trimming at V came to 0 bases and at J to 4 bases, leaving 2 bases not matched to a gene. Germline V gives CDR1 SGHNT, CDR2 YYREEE (reference sequence). The variable domain in full, completed from reference TRBV5-4 and TRBJ2-3, reads ETGVTQSPTHLIKTRGQQVTLRCSSQSGHNTVSWYQQALGQGPQFIFQYYREEENGRGNFPPRFSGLQFPNYSSELNVNALELDDSALYLCASSLEGQGADTQYFGPGTRLTVL.

The chain is built from TRBV5-6 and TRBJ1-2; D ambiguous. This CDR3 is 12 amino acids long. V was shortened by 4 bases and J by 7 bases, with 11 bases between the two germline ends. Germline-derived CDR1 and CDR2 are SGHDT and YYEEEE. CDR3 protein: CASSLPTAGYTF. CDR3 DNA: TGTGCCAGCAGCCTACCGACTGCTGGCTACACCTTC. Full variable domain (rest looked up from reference TRBV5-6 and TRBJ1-2): DAGVTQSPTHLIKTRGQQVTLRCSPKSGHDTVSWYQQALGQGPQFIFQYYEEEERQRGNFPDRFSGHQFPNYSSELNVNALLLGDSALYLCASSLPTAGYTFGSGTRLTVV.

The chain links TRBV7-2 to TRBJ1-5; a weak D match, TRBD1 (6 bases). The germline CDR1 and CDR2 sequences are SGHTA and FQGNSA. This CDR3 contains 15 residues. The V gene lost 0 bases and the J gene lost 7 bases, with 13 bases spanning the gap. The DNA for the CDR3 is TGTGCCAGCAGCTTAGCGCCGCCCCAGGGGCAGCCCCAGCATTTT. Translated: CASSLAPPQGQPQHF.

This sequence joins TRBV29-1 and TRBJ2-1; D is unresolved. With 7 bases removed from V and 4 bases from J, the gap between germline ends came to 17 bases. The CDR3 runs to 14 residues. The germline gives CDR1 SQVTM, CDR2 ANQGSEA. The chain's CDR3 is CSGKPLAEYNEQFF. The CDR3 nucleotides are TGCAGCGGAAAACCCTTAGCAGAGTACAATGAGCAGTTCTTC.

The chain joins TRBV2 to TRBJ1-6, with D possibly TRBD1 on 5 matching bases. V was clipped by 10 bases and J by 9 bases, with 16 bases between them. The CDR3 sequence is 13 residues long. In germline, CDR1 is SNHLY, CDR2 FYNNEI. CDR3 loop: CATRFQGGSPLHF. CDR3 nucleotide sequence: TGTGCCACCCGATTCCAGGGTGGTTCACCCCTCCACTTT.

The chain has TRBV6-5 and TRBJ2-2; weak D call: TRBD2 (7 bases). CDR3 length: 14 residues. Germline assignment: CDR1 MNHEY and CDR2 SVGAGI. V dropped 7 bases and J dropped 7 bases, with 16 bases sitting between them. CDR3 DNA sequence: TGTGCCAGCACCAAAGGGGGGGTTCACGGGGAGCTGTTTTTT. As protein: CASTKGGVHGELFF.

The genes are TRBV27 and TRBJ1-1; weak D call: TRBD1 (6 bases). The CDR3 has 15 residues. Germline V lookup: CDR1 MNHEY, CDR2 SMNVEV (reference sequence). Deletions cut 7 bases from V and 1 base from J, with 16 bases between. The CDR3 is CASTPNGGRNTEAFF. DNA for the CDR3: TGTGCCAGCACCCCAAATGGGGGCAGGAACACTGAAGCTTTCTTT.